The entry that follows covers one T cell receptor (beta chain) sequence. This clonotype came up a few times. The antigen it binds to is not known. No much larger clonotype is one base removed from it; base qualities were not supplied. The junction carries 11 bases between V and J, which are trimmed by 7 bases and 3 bases respectively. The CDR3 runs 13 residues from the cysteine to the phenylalanine. Only the CDR3 DNA is retained, 39 bases long and in frame from the first base. CDR1 and CDR2, per the germline V gene, are KGHDR and SFDVKD. This sample is drawn from a study of T-cell memory formation after mild COVID-19 (dated by TCRdb to the early 2020s). For the study in its entirety: Most TCR sequence clusters were specific to one of the two donors. In two donors, T-cell clones that expanded and contracted after mild COVID-19 were followed by sequencing TCRalpha and TCRbeta repertoires longitudinally. Two young, previously healthy adult volunteers made up the cohort, one male and one female. Paper-wide results and their limitations: The study included only a couple of mild cases, and larger cohorts that include severe cases with pre-infection samples were judged to be necessary. Clones that contracted from day 15 to 85 showed balanced CD4/CD8 phenotypes, whereas a second wave of clones that expanded from day 15 to 37 leaned towards CD4+. Contracting CD4+ clones turned up mainly in the CM and EM memory subsets, whereas EMRA was where CD8+ clones were enriched. The second-wave clones that peaked on day 37 were not confirmed to be SARS-CoV-2 specific. Some responding clones were detected in pre-infection memory, suggesting pre-existing cross-reactive memory T cells joined the SARS-CoV-2 response.

PBMCs were isolated by Ficoll-Paque density gradient centrifugation. Sequencing instrument: Illumina NovaSeq 6000. TCRalpha and TCRbeta cDNA libraries were built by 5'RACE with constant-segment primers, adding sample barcodes and unique molecular identifiers. RNA was extracted from every sample with Trizol reagent. The libraries were amplified in two PCR steps, and the second step added a second sample barcode and Illumina TruSeq adapters. Libraries were sequenced on an Illumina NovaSeq with 2 x 150 bp paired-end reads. As for the authors' bioinformatics: Demultiplexing of reads and collapsing into UMI-guided consensus sequences were performed with migec v1.2.7. Using mixcr v2.1.11, UMI consensuses were aligned to TRA and TRB V and J templates and then assembled into clonotypes. Clonotypes were classified as expanded or contracted when called significant by both edgeR and NoisET, with noise models trained on biological replicates. For edgeR calls, the thresholds were a false discovery rate-adjusted p below 0.01 and a log2 fold-change of 1. As an exploratory analysis of dynamics, max-normalized trajectories of the 1000 most abundant clonotypes were examined by PCA with hierarchical clustering. Each responding clone was given a CD4 or CD8 phenotype based on the CD4+ and CD8+ repertoires, which had been sequenced separately. TCRdb redid the processing of the public reads, applying fastp at Q25 and MiXCR, and retained in-frame beta chains. Duplicate CDR3 protein sequences are folded into a single record with the most common DNA and genes. These V and J calls are TCRdb output, not the study's own analysis. The sample yields a few hundred thousand distinct CDR3 sequences; roughly 21% were counted once. Of the sample, approximately 12% falls within the top ten clones.

The chain employs TRBV24-1 and TRBJ2-5; no D gene is confidently identified. This clonotype was sampled from an adult woman who had mild COVID-19 (a few samples of this study predate the infection). The sample titles of this study are shuffled in the database, so cell type and time point are left out; the donor was told from shared clones. Material for sequencing was PBMCs or a T cell subset sorted from them (not recorded which). The CDR3 protein sequence reads: CATRASPEETQYF. The DNA sequence is as follows: TGTGCCACCAGGGCATCCCCCGAAGAGACCCAGTACTTC.